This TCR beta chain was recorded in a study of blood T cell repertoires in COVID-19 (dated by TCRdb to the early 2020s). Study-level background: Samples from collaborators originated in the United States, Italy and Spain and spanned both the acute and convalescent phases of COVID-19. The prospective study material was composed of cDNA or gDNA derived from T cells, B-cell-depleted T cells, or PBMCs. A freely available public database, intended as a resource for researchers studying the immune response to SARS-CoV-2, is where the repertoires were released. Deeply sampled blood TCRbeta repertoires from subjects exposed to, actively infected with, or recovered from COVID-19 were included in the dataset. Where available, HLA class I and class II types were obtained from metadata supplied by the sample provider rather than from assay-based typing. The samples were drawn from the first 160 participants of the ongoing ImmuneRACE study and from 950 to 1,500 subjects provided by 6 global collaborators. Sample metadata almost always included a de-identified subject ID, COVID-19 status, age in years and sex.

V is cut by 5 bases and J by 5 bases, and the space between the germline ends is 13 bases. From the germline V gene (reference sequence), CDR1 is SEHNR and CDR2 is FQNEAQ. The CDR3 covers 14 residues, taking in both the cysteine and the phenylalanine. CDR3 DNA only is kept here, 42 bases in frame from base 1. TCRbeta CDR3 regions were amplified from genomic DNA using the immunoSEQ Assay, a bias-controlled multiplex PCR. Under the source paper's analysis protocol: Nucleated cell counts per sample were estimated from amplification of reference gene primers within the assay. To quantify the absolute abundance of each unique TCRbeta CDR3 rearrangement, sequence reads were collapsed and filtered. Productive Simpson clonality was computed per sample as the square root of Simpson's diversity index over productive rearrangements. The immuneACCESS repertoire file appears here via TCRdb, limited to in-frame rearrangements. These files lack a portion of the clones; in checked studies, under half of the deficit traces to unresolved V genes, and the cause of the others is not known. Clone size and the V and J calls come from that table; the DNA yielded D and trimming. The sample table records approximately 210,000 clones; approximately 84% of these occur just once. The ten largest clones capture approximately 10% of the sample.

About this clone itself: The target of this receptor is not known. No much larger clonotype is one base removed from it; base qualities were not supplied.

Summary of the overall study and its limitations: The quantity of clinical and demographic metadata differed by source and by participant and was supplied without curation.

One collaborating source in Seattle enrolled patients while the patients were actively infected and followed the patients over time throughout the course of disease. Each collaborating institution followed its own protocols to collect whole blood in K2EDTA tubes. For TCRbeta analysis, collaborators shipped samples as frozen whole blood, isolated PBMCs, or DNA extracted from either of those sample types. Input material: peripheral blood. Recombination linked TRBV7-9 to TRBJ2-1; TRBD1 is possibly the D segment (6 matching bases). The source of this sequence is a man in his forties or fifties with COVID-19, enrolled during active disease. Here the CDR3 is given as CASSRRQADNEQFF. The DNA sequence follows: TGTGCCAGCAGCCGGCGACAGGCGGACAATGAGCAGTTCTTC. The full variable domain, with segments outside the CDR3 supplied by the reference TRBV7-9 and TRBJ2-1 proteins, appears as DTGVSQNPRHKITKRGQNVTFRCDPISEHNRLYWYRQTLGQGPEFLTYFQNEAQLEKSRLLSDRFSAERPKGSFSTLEIQRTEQGDSAMYLCASSRRQADNEQFFGPGTRLTVL.